These 28 T cell receptor beta chains were sequenced from one sample in a study of T-cell reconstitution after alpha-beta-depleted transplantation in children. For TCRbeta, the library was prepared with unique molecular identifiers. TCRdb reprocessed the PCR reads via MiXCR and lists one record per CDR3 protein. The sample lists approximately 350,000 distinct CDR3 sequences, around 15% occurring once. The sequences come from PBMCs, mostly from graft donor cells, collected 360 days after TCRalphabeta/CD19-depleted stem cell transplant. The source is a male patient aged 2-15 years who had a stem cell transplant for acute lymphoblastic leukemia, so the T cells may come from the graft donor.

The J gene is TRBJ2-7, the V gene TRBV7-9, with D possibly being TRBD1 (5 bases). The CDR3 covers 18 residues. Trimming stripped 1 base from V and 2 bases from J, with 21 bases between. CDR1 is SEHNR and CDR2 is FQNEAQ in the germline V gene (reference sequence). The CDR3 bases are TGTGCCAGCAGCTTAGATTCGTCCGGGCCCCTCAGGGCCTACGAGCAGTACTTC. It encodes CASSLDSSGPLRAYEQYF.

This clonotype was detected ten times or more. Its ends do not fully match the called genes, so a read error is possible. The V gene is TRBV7-8, the J gene TRBJ2-7, with TRBD1 identical over 9 bases. This CDR3 contains 16 residues. Germline assignment: CDR1 SGHVS and CDR2 FQNEAQ. The CDR3 loop reads CASSLAHGTGSSEQYF. CDR3 coding DNA: TGTGCCAGCAGCTTAGCGCACGGGACAGGGTCCTCCGAGCAGTACTTC.

This clonotype has only a few counts. The rearrangement joins TRBV7-9 to TRBJ2-5; no definite D call. CDR3 size: 14 residues. Germline V lookup: CDR1 SEHNR, CDR2 FQNEAQ (reference sequence). V lost 4 bases to trimming and J lost 4 bases, with 13 bases between them. The DNA for the CDR3 is TGTGCCAGCAGCTCGACCCTAAGGCGAGAGACCCAGTACTTC. Protein: CASSSTLRRETQYF.

This clonotype was seen only a few times. The chain carries TRBV4-3 and TRBJ2-1, with D perhaps TRBD2 (5 bases). This CDR3 region has 15 residues. CDR1 is LGHNA, CDR2 YSLEER, per germline. Trimming shortened V by 1 base and J by 3 bases, and 10 bases separated the two germline ends. As DNA, the CDR3 is TGCGCCAGCAGCCAAGGTACAGCGGTCTACAATGAGCAGTTCTTC. Protein product: CASSQGTAVYNEQFF.

A few counts support this clonotype. The chain links TRBV28 to TRBJ1-3; 7 bases fit TRBD1. Germline lookup yields CDR1 MDHEN and CDR2 SYDVKM. There are 15 residues in the CDR3. V was clipped by 5 bases and J by 2 bases; unmatched bases: 6. Here the CDR3 reads CASSLQQGTGNTIYF. The CDR3 region has the DNA TGTGCCAGCAGTCTCCAACAGGGGACTGGAAACACCATATATTTT.

The table lists this clonotype with a few counts. CDR3 coding DNA: TGCAGTGCTAGAGATCTGAGGGTTAGCGGGAGATCCTACGAGCAGTACTTC. Translated, it gives CSARDLRVSGRSYEQYF. The genes are TRBV20-1 and TRBJ2-7; 9 bases fit TRBD2. This CDR3 contains 17 residues. Germline V CDR1 and CDR2: DFQATT, SNEGSKA (reference sequence). V lost 0 bases to trimming and J lost 1 base; unmatched junction nucleotides: 10.

V is TRBV12-3 or TRBV12-4 and J is TRBJ2-2, with D perhaps TRBD1 (6 bases). Trimming pared 4 bases from V and 0 bases from J, leaving 9 bases between. The CDR3 runs 15 residues. CDR3: CASSWDNANTGELFF. The CDR3 region has the DNA TGTGCCAGCAGTTGGGACAACGCGAACACCGGGGAGCTGTTTTTT.

The V call is TRBV2, the J call TRBJ2-4; 9 bases map to TRBD2. Trimming took 2 bases from V and 8 from J; bases not matched to a gene: 7. The CDR3 runs to 15 residues. Germline V lookup: CDR1 SNHLY, CDR2 FYNNEI. CDR3 loop: CASSELAGSWDIQYF. Here the CDR3 DNA reads TGTGCCAGCAGTGAACTAGCGGGGTCCTGGGACATTCAGTACTTC.

Many counts were recorded for this clonotype. The V call is TRBV7-2, the J call TRBJ2-5; D assignment may be TRBD1 or TRBD2 (6 bases each). CDR1 and CDR2 (germline): SGHTA, FQGNSA. Trimming took 5 bases from V and 2 from J, leaving 21 bases between them. The CDR3 contains 17 residues. As DNA, the CDR3 is TGTGCCAGCAGCCTCCTCCTCATCATAGGGGGGCAAGAGACCCAGTACTTC. Translation: CASSLLLIIGGQETQYF. Full variable domain (outside the CDR3, taken from reference TRBV7-2 and TRBJ2-5): GAGVSQSPSNKVTEKGKDVELRCDPISGHTALYWYRQSLGQGLEFLIYFQGNSAPDKSGLPSDRFSAERTGGSVSTLTIQRTQQEDSAVYLCASSLLLIIGGQETQYFGPGTRLLVL.

This clonotype was picked up many times. J is TRBJ2-1 and V is TRBV29-1, with 7 bases aligning to TRBD1. J was trimmed by 4 bases and V by 6 bases; bases with no gene match: 15. The CDR3 is 16 residues long. In germline, CDR1 is SQVTM, CDR2 ANQGSEA. In DNA, the CDR3 is TGCAGCGTCCCGCACAGGGGTACTTTCCCTTACAATGAGCAGTTCTTC. This translates into CSVPHRGTFPYNEQFF.

This clonotype was detected many times. The chain has TRBV12-3 or TRBV12-4 and TRBJ2-1, with 8 bases fitting TRBD2. V lost 5 bases, J lost 6 bases, and 9 bases stayed unmatched. The CDR3 totals 15 residues. The CDR3 nucleotides are TGTGCCAGCAGTCCGGGGACTAGTCCCTCCAATGAGCAGTTCTTC. This encodes CASSPGTSPSNEQFF.

This clonotype turned up a few times. This chain uses TRBV19 with TRBJ2-6; D unclear. Deletions cut 7 bases from V and 0 bases from J, with 4 bases between. This CDR3 region has 13 residues. Germline loops: CDR1 LNHDA, CDR2 SQIVND (reference sequence). In DNA form, the CDR3 reads TGTGCCAGTATGAGCTCTGGGGCCAACGTCCTGACTTTC. The encoded protein is CASMSSGANVLTF.

V is TRBV20-1 and J is TRBJ2-7; 7 bases map to TRBD1. Germline V gene data show CDR1 as DFQATT and CDR2 as SNEGSKA (reference sequence). V was clipped by 0 bases and J by 2 bases; unmatched bases: 7. CDR3 size: 15 residues. The chain's CDR3 is CSARDNRQGPYEQYF. In DNA form, the CDR3 reads TGCAGTGCTAGAGATAACCGACAGGGCCCCTACGAGCAGTACTTC.

CDR3 residues: CAWSVPNLLPQHF. CDR3 coding DNA: TGTGCCTGGAGTGTCCCCAATCTCTTGCCCCAGCATTTT. J is TRBJ1-5 and V is TRBV30; D gene ambiguous. The CDR3 sequence is 13 residues long. In germline, CDR1 is GTSNPN, CDR2 SVGIG (reference sequence). The germline V and J ends were trimmed by 0 bases and 9 bases, with 12 bases remaining between them.

This clonotype occurred many times. The chain employs TRBV5-1 and TRBJ2-1, with D perhaps matching TRBD1 (7 bases). Deletions cut 3 bases from V and 4 bases from J, with 17 bases between. The CDR3 spans 16 residues. Germline values: CDR1 SGHRS, CDR2 YFSETQ. The CDR3 region is CASSSEGQPLYNEQFF. The CDR3 DNA sequence: TGCGCCAGCAGCTCGGAGGGACAGCCCCTATACAATGAGCAGTTCTTC.

This chain joins TRBV7-6 and TRBJ2-1, with TRBD2 matching over 7 bases. The CDR3 runs 18 residues. J gave up 6 bases and V 4 bases, and 18 bases lay outside the gene matches. Germline-derived CDR1 and CDR2 are SGHVS and FNYEAQ. This chain's CDR3 is CASSSPYSGGGRSNEQFF. In DNA, the CDR3 is TGTGCCAGCAGCTCCCCGTACAGTGGGGGGGGACGATCCAATGAGCAGTTCTTC.

The table lists this clonotype with a count of one. Its ends do not fully match the called genes, so a read error is possible. The chain carries TRBV7-7 and TRBJ2-1; 12 bases fit TRBD2. CDR3 length: 16 amino acids. Per germline, CDR1 SSHAT and CDR2 FNYEAQ (reference sequence). CDR3 sequence: CASSLAGLAGTNEQFF. The CDR3 DNA sequence: TGTGCTAGCAGCTTAGCCGGACTAGCGGGAACGAATGAGCAGTTCTTC.

The chain is built from TRBV11-2 and TRBJ2-5; D not certain. Trimming removed 1 base at V and 5 bases at J, with 14 bases between. The V gene's germline CDR1 is SGHAT and CDR2 FQNNGV. The CDR3 loop spans 15 amino acids. As DNA, the CDR3 is TGTGCCAGCAGCTTAGTGAGCTCTGCCAGGGAGACCCAGTACTTC. Encoded protein: CASSLVSSARETQYF.

The table lists this clonotype with a few counts. The J gene is TRBJ2-1, the V gene TRBV12-3 or TRBV12-4; D might be TRBD2 (6 bases). Between the trimmed V and J ends, which lost 7 bases and 5 bases, there was a span of 12 bases. The CDR3 extends over 13 amino acids. The CDR3 region is CASIGDFHNEQFF. The CDR3 DNA reads as TGTGCCAGCATCGGGGACTTCCACAATGAGCAGTTCTTC.

This clonotype has only a few counts. This chain uses TRBV4-3 with TRBJ1-4, with D unclear. The V gene's germline CDR1 is LGHNA and CDR2 YSLEER. This CDR3 contains 15 residues. Trimming took 1 base from V and 3 from J, leaving 9 bases between them. The CDR3 bases are TGCGCCAGCAGCCAAGCTAGGGCTTCTAATGAAAAACTGTTTTTT. Its protein product is CASSQARASNEKLFF.

The sample holds a few counts of this clonotype. The gene calls are TRBV12-3 or TRBV12-4 and TRBJ2-7; D is unresolved. The CDR3 runs 16 residues. Trimming cost V 2 bases and J 2 bases, with 16 bases left between them. CDR3 region: CASSLSGSRRPYEQYF. CDR3 bases: TGTGCCAGCAGTTTAAGTGGTTCTAGGCGACCCTACGAGCAGTACTTC.

The sample holds a few counts of this clonotype. The J gene is TRBJ1-1, the V gene TRBV5-1, with D possibly being TRBD1 (5 bases). Germline V CDR1 and CDR2: SGHRS, YFSETQ. The V and J ends lost 4 bases and 0 bases respectively, with 10 bases between them. The CDR3 is made up of 14 amino acids. The DNA for the CDR3 is TGCGCCAGCAGCCCACAGGTTATGAACACTGAAGCTTTCTTT. Protein product: CASSPQVMNTEAFF.

This clonotype was picked up many times. V and J are TRBV4-1 and TRBJ2-3, with TRBD1 as a possible D gene (5 bases). The CDR3 is made up of 15 amino acids. Trimming cost V 7 bases and J 5 bases, with 19 bases left between them. CDR1 and CDR2 (germline): MGHRA, YSYEKL. CDR3 in amino acids: CASTLDVWGGDTQYF. The CDR3, as DNA: TGCGCCAGCACCCTCGACGTCTGGGGCGGAGATACGCAGTATTTT.

Ten or more counts support this clonotype. The chain uses TRBV12-3 or TRBV12-4 and TRBJ2-5; no definite D call. V lost 6 bases and J 4 bases, leaving 12 bases between the germline ends. CDR3 length equals 13 residues. CDR3 loop: CASSRVVGETQYF. CDR3 coding DNA: TGTGCCAGCAGCCGTGTAGTCGGAGAGACCCAGTACTTC.

A few counts support this clonotype. The CDR3 loop reads CASRTGRQPQHF. CDR3 bases: TGTGCCAGCAGGACAGGGAGGCAGCCCCAGCATTTT. The gene calls are TRBV27 and TRBJ1-5, with 7 positions matching TRBD1. Germline V gene lookup returns CDR1 MNHEY and CDR2 SMNVEV (reference sequence). The CDR3 extends over 12 amino acids. After removal of 6 bases from V and 7 bases from J, the junction contained 3 bases not matched to a gene.

This clonotype was found many times. V usage is TRBV29-1 and J usage is TRBJ2-2; TRBD1 is a possible D gene (6 bases). V was cut by 3 bases and J by 1 base, with 15 bases left in between. Germline loops: CDR1 SQVTM, CDR2 ANQGSEA. The CDR3 is 16 amino acids. CDR3 residues: CSVELGQGKNTGELFF. The CDR3 DNA follows: TGCAGCGTTGAGTTGGGCCAGGGGAAGAACACCGGGGAGCTGTTTTTT.

This clonotype was detected many times. Written as DNA, the CDR3 is TGTGCCAGCAGTTTATTATCAGCGGGAGTATGGCAAGATACGCAGTATTTT. Amino acid sequence: CASSLLSAGVWQDTQYF. The chain carries TRBV28 and TRBJ2-3, with 8 bases lining up with TRBD2. CDR1 is MDHEN and CDR2 is SYDVKM in the germline V gene. CDR3 length: 17 residues. Germline trimming cut 1 base from V and 5 bases from J; bases unmatched to any gene: 11.

This clonotype was observed a handful of times. The V and J genes are TRBV5-1 and TRBJ2-6; 12 bases match TRBD2. Germline-derived CDR1 and CDR2 are SGHRS and YFSETQ. V was clipped by 2 bases and J by 0 bases; unmatched bases: 6. The CDR3 is 19 residues long. CDR3 loop: CASSFTGTSGYSGANVLTF. CDR3 nucleotides: TGCGCCAGCAGCTTTACGGGGACTAGCGGGTACTCTGGGGCCAACGTCCTGACTTTC. Combining the CDR3 with reference TRBV5-1 and TRBJ2-6 gives the whole variable domain KAGVTQTPRYLIKTRGQQVTLSCSPISGHRSVSWYQQTPGQGLQFLFEYFSETQRNKGNFPGRFSGRQFSNSRSEMNVSTLELGDSALYLCASSFTGTSGYSGANVLTFGAGSRLTVL.